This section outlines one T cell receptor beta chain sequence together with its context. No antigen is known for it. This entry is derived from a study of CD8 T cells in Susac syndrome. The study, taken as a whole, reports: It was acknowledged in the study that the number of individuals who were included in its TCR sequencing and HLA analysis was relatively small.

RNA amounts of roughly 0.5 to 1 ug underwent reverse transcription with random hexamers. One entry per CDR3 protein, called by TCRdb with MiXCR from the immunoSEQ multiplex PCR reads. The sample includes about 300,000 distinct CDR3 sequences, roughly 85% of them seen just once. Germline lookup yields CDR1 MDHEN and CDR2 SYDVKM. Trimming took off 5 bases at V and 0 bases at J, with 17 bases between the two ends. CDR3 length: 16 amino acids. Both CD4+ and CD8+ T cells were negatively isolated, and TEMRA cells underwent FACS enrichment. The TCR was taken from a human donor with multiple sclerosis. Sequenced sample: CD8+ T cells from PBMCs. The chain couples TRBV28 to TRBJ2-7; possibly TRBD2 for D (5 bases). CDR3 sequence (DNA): TGTGCCAGCAGTCTGTTCCCGCGGGTTAGCTCCTACGAGCAGTACTTC. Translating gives CASSLFPRVSSYEQYF.